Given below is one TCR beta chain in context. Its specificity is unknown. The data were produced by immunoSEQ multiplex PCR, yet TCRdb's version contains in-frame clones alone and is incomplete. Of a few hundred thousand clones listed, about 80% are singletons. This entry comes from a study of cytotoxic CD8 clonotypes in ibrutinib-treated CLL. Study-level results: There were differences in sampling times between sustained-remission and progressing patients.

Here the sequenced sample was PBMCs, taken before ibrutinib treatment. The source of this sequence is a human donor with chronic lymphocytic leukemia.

CDR3 in DNA: TGCAGCGTTGAGGTGCTCCAGCGGGAGAGAGATACGCAGTATTTT. Translation: CSVEVLQRERDTQYF. The chain combines TRBV29-1 with TRBJ2-3; TRBD2 agrees at 8 bases. V lost 3 bases to trimming and J lost 5 bases; unmatched junction nucleotides: 10. The CDR3 loop spans 15 amino acids. Germline-derived CDR1 and CDR2 are SQVTM and ANQGSEA.